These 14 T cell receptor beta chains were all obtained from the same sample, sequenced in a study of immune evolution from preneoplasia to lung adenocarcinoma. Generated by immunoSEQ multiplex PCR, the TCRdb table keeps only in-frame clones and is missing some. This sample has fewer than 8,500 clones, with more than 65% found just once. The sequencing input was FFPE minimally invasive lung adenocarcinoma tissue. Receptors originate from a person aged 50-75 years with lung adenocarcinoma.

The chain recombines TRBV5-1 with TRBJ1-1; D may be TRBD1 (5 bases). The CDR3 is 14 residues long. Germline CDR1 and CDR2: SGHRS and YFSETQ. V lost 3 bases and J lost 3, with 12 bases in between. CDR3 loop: CASSSGIGDTEAFF. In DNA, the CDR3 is TGCGCCAGCAGCTCAGGGATAGGGGACACTGAAGCTTTCTTT.

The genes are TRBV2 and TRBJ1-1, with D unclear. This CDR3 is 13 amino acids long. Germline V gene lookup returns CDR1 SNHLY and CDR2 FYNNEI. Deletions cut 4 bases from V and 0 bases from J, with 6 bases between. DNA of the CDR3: TGTGCCAGCAGTGCTTCGGTGAACACTGAAGCTTTCTTT. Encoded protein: CASSASVNTEAFF.

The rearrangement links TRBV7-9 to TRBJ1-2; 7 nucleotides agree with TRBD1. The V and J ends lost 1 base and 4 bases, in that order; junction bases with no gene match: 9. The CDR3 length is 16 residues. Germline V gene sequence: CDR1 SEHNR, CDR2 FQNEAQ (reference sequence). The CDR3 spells CASSLEGTVLGYGYTF. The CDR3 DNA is TGTGCCAGCAGCTTAGAAGGGACAGTCTTAGGCTATGGCTACACCTTC. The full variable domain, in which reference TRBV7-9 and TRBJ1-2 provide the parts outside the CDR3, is DTGVSQNPRHKITKRGQNVTFRCDPISEHNRLYWYRQTLGQGPEFLTYFQNEAQLEKSRLLSDRFSAERPKGSFSTLEIQRTEQGDSAMYLCASSLEGTVLGYGYTFGSGTRLTVV.

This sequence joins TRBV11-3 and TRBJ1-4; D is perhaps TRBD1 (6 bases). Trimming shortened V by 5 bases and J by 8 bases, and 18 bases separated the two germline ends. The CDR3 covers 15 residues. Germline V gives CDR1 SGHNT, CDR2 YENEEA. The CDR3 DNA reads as TGTGCCAGCAGCCCGCAGACAGGCCCCTGGGAAAAACTGTTTTTT. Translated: CASSPQTGPWEKLFF.

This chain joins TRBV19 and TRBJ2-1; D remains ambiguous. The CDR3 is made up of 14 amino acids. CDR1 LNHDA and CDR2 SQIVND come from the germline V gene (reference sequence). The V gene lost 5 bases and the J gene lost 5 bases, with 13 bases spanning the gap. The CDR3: CASSLYGQNNEQFF. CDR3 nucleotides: TGTGCCAGTAGTCTTTACGGGCAGAACAATGAGCAGTTCTTC.

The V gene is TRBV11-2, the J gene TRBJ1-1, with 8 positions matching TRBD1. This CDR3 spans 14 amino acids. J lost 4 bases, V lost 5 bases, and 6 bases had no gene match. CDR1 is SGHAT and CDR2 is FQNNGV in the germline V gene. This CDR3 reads CASSQGASGTEAFF. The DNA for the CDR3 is TGTGCCAGCAGCCAGGGGGCGTCGGGCACTGAAGCTTTCTTT.

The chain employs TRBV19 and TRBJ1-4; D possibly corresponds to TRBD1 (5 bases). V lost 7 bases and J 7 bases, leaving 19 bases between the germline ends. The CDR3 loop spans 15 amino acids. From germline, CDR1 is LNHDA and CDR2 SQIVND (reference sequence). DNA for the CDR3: TGTGCCAGTACCGACCCGACAGCCCGCCGTGAAAAACTGTTTTTT. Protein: CASTDPTARREKLFF.

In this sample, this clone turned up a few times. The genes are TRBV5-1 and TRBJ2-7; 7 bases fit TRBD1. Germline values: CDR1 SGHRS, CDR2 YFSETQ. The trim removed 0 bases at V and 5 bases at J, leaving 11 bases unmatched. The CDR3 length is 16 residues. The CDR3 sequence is CASSLVTGRGYNEQYF. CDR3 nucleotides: TGCGCCAGCAGCTTGGTGACGGGCAGGGGGTACAACGAGCAGTACTTC.

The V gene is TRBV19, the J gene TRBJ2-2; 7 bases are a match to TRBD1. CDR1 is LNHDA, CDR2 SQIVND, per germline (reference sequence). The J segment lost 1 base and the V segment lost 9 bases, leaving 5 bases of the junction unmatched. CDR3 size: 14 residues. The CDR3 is CASARDRNTGELFF. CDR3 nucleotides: TGTGCCAGCGCCCGGGACAGGAACACCGGGGAGCTGTTTTTT.

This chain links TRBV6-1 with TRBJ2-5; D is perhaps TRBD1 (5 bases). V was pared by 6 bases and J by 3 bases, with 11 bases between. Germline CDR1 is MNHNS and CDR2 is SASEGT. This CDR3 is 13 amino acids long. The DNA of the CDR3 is TGTGCCAGCAGGGGCAGGGTTGAAGAGACCCAGTACTTC. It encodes CASRGRVEETQYF.

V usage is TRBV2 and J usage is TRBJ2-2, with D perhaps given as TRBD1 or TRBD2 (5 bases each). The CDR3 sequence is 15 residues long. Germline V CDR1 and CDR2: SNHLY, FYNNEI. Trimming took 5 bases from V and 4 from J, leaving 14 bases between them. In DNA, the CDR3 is TGTGCCAGCAGTTACGCCGGGACCCCCACCGGGGAGCTGTTTTTT. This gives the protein CASSYAGTPTGELFF.

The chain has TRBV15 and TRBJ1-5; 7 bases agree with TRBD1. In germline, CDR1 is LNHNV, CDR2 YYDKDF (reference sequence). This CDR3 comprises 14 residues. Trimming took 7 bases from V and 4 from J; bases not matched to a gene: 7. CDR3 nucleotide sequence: TGTGCCACCACTTCGACAGGGAAGAATCAGCCCCAGCATTTT. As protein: CATTSTGKNQPQHF.

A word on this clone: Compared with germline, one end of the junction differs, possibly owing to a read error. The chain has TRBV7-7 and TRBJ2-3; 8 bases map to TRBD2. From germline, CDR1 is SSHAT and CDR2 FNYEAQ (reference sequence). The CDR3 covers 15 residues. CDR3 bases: TGTGCTAGCAGCGTGGGACTAGGAGGCGGGGATACGCAGTATTTT. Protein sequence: CASSVGLGGGDTQYF.

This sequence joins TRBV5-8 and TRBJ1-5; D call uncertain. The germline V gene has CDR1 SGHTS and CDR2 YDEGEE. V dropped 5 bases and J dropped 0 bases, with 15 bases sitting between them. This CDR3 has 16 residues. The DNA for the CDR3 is TGTGCCAGCAGTCCTCTCGCGGGGATTAGCAATCAGCCCCAGCATTTT. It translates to CASSPLAGISNQPQHF.